The clone carrying this T cell receptor (beta chain) was observed a handful of times. Its target is unknown. The record originates from a study of identical twins. Addition of a universal primer site occurred through template switching, and cDNA carried unique molecular identifiers. TCRdb analysed the 5' RACE reads with MiXCR anew, one entry per CDR3 protein. The sample lists hundreds of thousands of distinct CDR3 sequences, around an eighth occurring once. Only healthy Caucasians were included as donors. V lost 0 bases, J lost 5 bases, and 13 bases lay in between. Germline V gene lookup returns CDR1 DFQATT and CDR2 SNEGSKA (reference sequence). The CDR3 has 14 residues. Points from the study as a whole: Out-of-frame alpha sequences that twins shared showed excess low generation probability. The more abundant beta clonotypes in cord blood had fewer insertions, and memory repertoires did not show this.

Sequencing input: memory (CD45RO+) T cells sorted from blood. This sequence joins TRBV20-1 and TRBJ1-1, with D maybe TRBD1 (6 bases). The source is a woman aged 18-30 years in good health. The CDR3 DNA reads TGCAGTGCTAGAGATGGGAACAGGGAGACTGAAGCTTTCTTT. This sequence encodes CSARDGNRETEAFF.